This T cell receptor beta chain came from a study of Tregs in tolerant kidney transplant recipients. Comment on this clone: Antigen specificity is unknown.

The CDR3 spans 14 residues. The V end was cut by 8 bases, the J end by 5 bases, with 18 bases between. Germline CDR1 is MNHEY and CDR2 is SVGAGI. Assay: immunoSEQ multiplex PCR; the TCRdb copy retains only in-frame clones and omits some. Here the sample spans 46,000 or so clones, roughly nine tenths being singletons. Study observations and caveats: The small number of patients limits these findings pending further validation. Tregs expanded with activated donor B cells seemed most donor-specific.

The receptor was derived from a human donor in good health. The J gene is TRBJ1-1, the V gene TRBV6-5; perhaps TRBD1 as D (6 bases). The sequenced sample consisted of Tregs from blood. CDR3 sequence: CASYLGQRGTEAFF. The CDR3 DNA reads as TGTGCCAGCTATTTAGGACAGAGGGGAACTGAAGCTTTCTTT.